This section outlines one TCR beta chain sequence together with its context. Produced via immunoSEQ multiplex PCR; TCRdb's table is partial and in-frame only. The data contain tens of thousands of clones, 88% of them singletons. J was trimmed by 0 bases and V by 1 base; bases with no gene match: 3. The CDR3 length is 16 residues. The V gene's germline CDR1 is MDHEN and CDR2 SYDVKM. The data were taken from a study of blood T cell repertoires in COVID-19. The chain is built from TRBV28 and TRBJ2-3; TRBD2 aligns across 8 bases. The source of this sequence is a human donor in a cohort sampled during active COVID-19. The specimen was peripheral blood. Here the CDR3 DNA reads TGTGCCAGCAGTTTATTGCGGGGGGCGAGCACAGATACGCAGTATTTT. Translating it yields CASSLLRGASTDTQYF.